Below are 24 T cell receptor beta chains sequenced from a single sample in a study of human versus mouse CDR3 diversity and MHC coevolution. Repertoires were generated with immunoSEQ multiplex PCR, while TCRdb's copy carries only in-frame clones and drops some. The profile covers 60,000 or so clones, with 90% to 95% appearing a single time and about 19% taken by the ten largest. The sample was naive CD4+ T cells from blood. Sample subset: CD45RO-negative CD62L-positive naive CD4 T cells. The source of these receptors is a person aged 55 to 75 in good health.

V is TRBV5-1 and J is TRBJ2-7; 7 nucleotides align to TRBD1. This CDR3 comprises 15 residues. Looked up from germline, CDR1 is SGHRS and CDR2 is YFSETQ. V gave up 4 bases and J gave up 0 bases; unmatched junction bases: 7. The CDR3 sequence is CASSTGDSRSYEQYF. Here the CDR3 DNA reads TGCGCCAGCAGCACAGGGGACAGCCGCTCCTACGAGCAGTACTTC.

This sequence joins TRBV5-1 and TRBJ1-3; no clear D. The germline V gene encodes CDR1 SGHRS and CDR2 YFSETQ. V lost 5 bases and J lost 0, with 12 bases in between. The CDR3 spans 15 residues. CDR3 DNA: TGCGCCAGCAGTTTAAGGGAGGGCTCTGGAAACACCATATATTTT. Translated, it gives CASSLREGSGNTIYF.

V and J are TRBV19 and TRBJ2-2, with a possible D match to TRBD1 (7 bases). V lost 4 bases to trimming and J lost 7 bases, with 16 bases between them. The CDR3 totals 15 residues. The V gene's germline CDR1 is LNHDA and CDR2 SQIVND (reference sequence). The CDR3 region is CASSRRTGGGGELFF. DNA for the CDR3: TGTGCCAGTAGTAGACGGACAGGAGGGGGCGGGGAGCTGTTTTTT.

This clone occurred once. This chain joins TRBV28 and TRBJ2-1; a possible D gene is TRBD2 (6 bases). The CDR3 runs to 16 residues. The V end was cut by 7 bases, the J end by 7 bases, with 23 bases between. Germline V lookup: CDR1 MDHEN, CDR2 SYDVKM. CDR3 loop: CASTTRRDSVGNEQFF. CDR3 nucleotides: TGTGCCAGCACAACACGCCGGGACTCCGTGGGAAATGAGCAGTTCTTC.

CDR3 coding DNA: TGTGCCAGCAGCTCGCAGGGACTGGCGTCCTACGAGCAGTACTTC. Translating gives CASSSQGLASYEQYF. The rearrangement links TRBV5-6 to TRBJ2-7, with D perhaps matching TRBD2 (6 bases). V shed 3 bases and J shed 1 base, with 14 bases lying between them. This CDR3 has 15 amino acids. Germline CDR1 reads SGHDT; CDR2 reads YYEEEE.

The rearrangement uses TRBV5-8 and TRBJ2-1; the D is unclear. Between the trimmed V and J ends, which lost 5 bases and 12 bases, there was a span of 15 bases. The CDR3 has 12 amino acids. CDR1 is SGHTS and CDR2 is YDEGEE in the germline V gene. The CDR3 loop is CASSPPGLWQFF. CDR3 in DNA: TGTGCCAGCAGTCCCCCCGGTCTGTGGCAGTTCTTC.

The chain couples TRBV27 to TRBJ2-3, with a weak D call TRBD1 (5 bases). Trimming removed 2 bases from V and 10 bases from J, with 13 bases in between. Germline CDR1 reads MNHEY; CDR2 reads SMNVEV (reference sequence). The CDR3 is made up of 13 amino acids. The CDR3 is CASSLAPGLAQYF. The CDR3 DNA reads as TGTGCCAGCAGTTTAGCCCCAGGGTTAGCGCAGTATTTT.

This sequence joins TRBV7-9 and TRBJ2-7; 7 bases are a match to TRBD1. The V and J ends lost 5 bases and 9 bases, in that order; junction bases with no gene match: 10. Germline-derived CDR1 and CDR2 are SEHNR and FQNEAQ (reference sequence). CDR3 length: 13 residues. The CDR3 nucleotides are TGTGCCAGCAGCCCCCAGGGGGACATGGGGCAGTACTTC. The encoded protein is CASSPQGDMGQYF.

The J gene is TRBJ2-2, the V gene TRBV7-3; D gene ambiguous. Trimming took off 5 bases at V and 3 bases at J, with 7 bases between the two ends. From germline, CDR1 is SGHTA and CDR2 FQGTGA. This CDR3 is built from 13 residues. CDR3 in amino acids: CASSLLYTGELFF. The CDR3 DNA follows: TGTGCCAGCAGCCTCTTGTACACCGGGGAGCTGTTTTTT.

In its sample, this clone was seen a few times. The genes are TRBV9 and TRBJ2-2; 12 nucleotides line up with TRBD2. There are 16 residues in the CDR3. Looked up from germline, CDR1 is SGDLS and CDR2 is YYNGEE. The trim removed 3 bases at V and 5 bases at J, leaving 5 bases unmatched. The DNA for the CDR3 is TGTGCCAGCAGCGGGACTAGCGGGATCGGGACCGGGGAGCTGTTTTTT. Encoded protein: CASSGTSGIGTGELFF.

The chain combines TRBV9 with TRBJ2-4; D may be TRBD2 (5 bases). CDR3 length: 16 amino acids. Germline assignment: CDR1 SGDLS and CDR2 YYNGEE. Trimming removed 4 bases from V and 16 bases from J, with 30 bases in between. The CDR3: CASSPEDGALIRHAYF. The CDR3 nucleotides are TGTGCCAGCAGCCCGGAGGACGGCGCCCTTATTCGTCATGCCTACTTC.

The chain carries TRBV11-2 and TRBJ1-5, with TRBD1 matching 8 bases. This CDR3 contains 15 residues. Germline CDR1 reads SGHAT; CDR2 reads FQNNGV. V lost 5 bases and J lost 2; bases outside the gene matches: 5. CDR3 coding DNA: TGTGCCAGCAGCCTCGACAGGGGAGGCAATCAGCCCCAGCATTTT. Amino acids: CASSLDRGGNQPQHF.

CDR3 DNA: TGTGCCAGCAGCGGGAAAGCGGATGGGGATGAGCAGTTCTTC. It specifies CASSGKADGDEQFF. V and J are TRBV27 and TRBJ2-1; tentatively, D is TRBD2 (5 bases). There are 14 residues in the CDR3. CDR1 and CDR2 from the germline V gene are MNHEY and SMNVEV (reference sequence). V lost 6 bases to trimming and J lost 8 bases, with 17 bases between them.

The V gene is TRBV7-8, the J gene TRBJ1-2; TRBD1 might be the D (5 bases). The germline V gene encodes CDR1 SGHVS and CDR2 FQNEAQ. This CDR3 contains 15 residues. V was clipped by 5 bases and J by 0 bases, with 13 bases between them. The CDR3 region is CASSMGPGANYGYTF. The CDR3 coding sequence is TGTGCCAGCAGCATGGGGCCGGGCGCTAACTATGGCTACACCTTC.

The chain employs TRBV19 and TRBJ2-3, with D perhaps TRBD2 (6 bases). Germline V gene data show CDR1 as LNHDA and CDR2 as SQIVND (reference sequence). CDR3 size: 14 residues. Trimming shortened V by 10 bases and J by 2 bases, and 16 bases separated the two germline ends. CDR3 amino acids: CATLGGLLTDTQYF. DNA for the CDR3: TGTGCCACCCTAGGAGGGCTCCTCACAGATACGCAGTATTTT.

V and J are TRBV7-9 and TRBJ2-5; D uncertain. V shed 5 bases and J shed 5 bases, with 15 bases lying between them. The V gene's germline CDR1 is SEHNR and CDR2 FQNEAQ (reference sequence). There are 14 residues in the CDR3. DNA for the CDR3: TGTGCCAGCAGCGTCATCTGGTCCCGGGAGACCCAGTACTTC. Translating gives CASSVIWSRETQYF.

The rearrangement joins TRBV12-2 to TRBJ2-1; no check of the table's D call, TRBD2, against the DNA was made. TRBV12-2 is reported as a pseudogene. The CDR3 sequence is 16 residues long. CDR3 in amino acids: CASRLWGGSSYNEQFF. The CDR3 DNA reads as TGTGCAAGTCGCTTATGGGGCGGGAGCTCCTACAATGAGCAGTTCTTC.

The rearrangement links TRBV6-5 to TRBJ2-3; 9 positions agree with TRBD2. Germline V gives CDR1 MNHEY, CDR2 SVGAGI. Unmatched junction bases numbered 6, after V lost 4 bases and J lost 1 base. The CDR3 sequence is 16 residues long. CDR3 in amino acids: CASSSLLAGRTDTQYF. In DNA, the CDR3 is TGTGCCAGCAGTTCCCTACTAGCGGGTCGCACAGATACGCAGTATTTT.

V usage is TRBV2 and J usage is TRBJ2-3, with D unclear. The V end was cut by 6 bases, the J end by 2 bases, with 15 bases between. The germline gives CDR1 SNHLY, CDR2 FYNNEI. CDR3 length: 15 residues. The CDR3 protein is CASRDLGSDTDTQYF. The CDR3 nucleotides are TGTGCCAGCAGAGACCTAGGCTCCGACACAGATACGCAGTATTTT.

This clone came up once. This chain connects TRBV5-1 to TRBJ1-2; D gene ambiguous. The V end lost 0 bases, the J end lost 4 bases, and 13 bases lay between the germline ends. The CDR3 loop spans 15 amino acids. CDR1 is SGHRS, CDR2 YFSETQ, per germline. CDR3 sequence (DNA): TGCGCCAGCAGCTTGGGCGTACAGACATTCTATGGCTACACCTTC. It specifies CASSLGVQTFYGYTF.

The chain couples TRBV29-1 to TRBJ1-2; D is unresolved. From germline, CDR1 is SQVTM and CDR2 ANQGSEA. V was trimmed by 7 bases and J by 7 bases, leaving 22 bases between them. CDR3 length equals 14 residues. CDR3 DNA sequence: TGCAGCGCTGACGCCCGAGGGTACGGTAGTGGCTACACCTTC. Translating gives CSADARGYGSGYTF.

This clone was counted once. The chain links TRBV27 to TRBJ2-5; tentative D call: TRBD1 (6 bases). The CDR3 sequence is 15 residues long. Germline V gene lookup returns CDR1 MNHEY and CDR2 SMNVEV (reference sequence). Trimming shortened V by 3 bases and J by 5 bases, and 16 bases separated the two germline ends. The CDR3, as DNA: TGTGCCAGCAGTTTTACGGGTGCAAGGGGGGAGACCCAGTACTTC. This sequence encodes CASSFTGARGETQYF.

To note about this clone: The same CDR3 also results from other DNA sequences found in this sample. This rearrangement joins TRBV5-1 to TRBJ2-1; 11 nucleotides align to TRBD2. V lost 0 bases and J lost 0; bases outside the gene matches: 2. CDR3 length: 17 residues. Germline CDR1 SGHRS, CDR2 YFSETQ. The CDR3: CASSLGTSGSSYNEQFF. CDR3 in DNA: TGCGCCAGCAGCTTGGGCACTAGCGGGAGCTCCTACAATGAGCAGTTCTTC.

The gene calls are TRBV6-5 and TRBJ2-5, with TRBD2 as a possible D gene (6 bases). This CDR3 comprises 15 residues. The V end was cut by 2 bases, the J end by 4 bases, with 14 bases between. CDR1 is MNHEY and CDR2 is SVGAGI in the germline V gene. The CDR3 bases are TGTGCCAGCAGTTACCGGGGGATCGCTGGAGAGACCCAGTACTTC. Amino acid sequence: CASSYRGIAGETQYF.